This T cell receptor (beta chain) was found in a study of early T cells in non-severe SARS-CoV-2 infection. TCRdb used MiXCR to reprocess the 5' RACE reads, holding one entry per CDR3 protein. The table lists around 70,000 distinct CDR3 sequences, 15% of them singletons, with around 12% in the top ten. Input material: whole blood. This sequence originates from an adult who was a healthcare worker with PCR-confirmed SARS-CoV-2 infection or an uninfected control (not recorded which).

DNA of the CDR3: TGCGCCAGCAGCTCCGGACTAGCGGGTATCTCCTACAATGAGCAGTTCTTC. Protein sequence: CASSSGLAGISYNEQFF. The gene calls are TRBV5-1 and TRBJ2-1; 11 nucleotides agree with TRBD2. V trimming: 3 bases; J trimming: 0 bases; junction bases outside the gene matches: 5. Germline lookup yields CDR1 SGHRS and CDR2 YFSETQ. The CDR3 totals 17 residues.